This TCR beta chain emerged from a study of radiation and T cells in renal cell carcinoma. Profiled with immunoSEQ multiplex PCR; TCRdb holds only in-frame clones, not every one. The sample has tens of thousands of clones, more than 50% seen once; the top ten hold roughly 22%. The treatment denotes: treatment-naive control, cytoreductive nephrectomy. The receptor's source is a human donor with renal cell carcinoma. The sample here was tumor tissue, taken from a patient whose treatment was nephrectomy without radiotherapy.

This chain's CDR3 is CASSGQRTQYF. In DNA form, the CDR3 reads TGTGCCAGCAGCGGTCAGCGGACGCAGTATTTT. The V gene is TRBV6-5, the J gene TRBJ2-3, with D maybe TRBD2 (5 bases). From germline, CDR1 is MNHEY and CDR2 SVGAGI. Trimming removed 6 bases at V and 9 bases at J, with 10 bases between. The CDR3 extends over 11 amino acids.